This TCR beta chain was identified in a study of OX40 agonist ivuxolimab in advanced cancers. Background on the whole study: The costimulatory receptor OX40 (CD134) was targeted by ivuxolimab, a fully human IgG2 agonistic monoclonal antibody. Among the roughly 52 dose-escalation patients, about 19 had hepatocellular carcinoma, 15 melanoma, 9 renal cell carcinoma and 9 head and neck cancer. Partial responses occurred in three dose-escalation patients, of whom one had hepatocellular carcinoma and two had cutaneous melanoma. Intravenous ivuxolimab was administered to patients every 2 weeks at six dose levels: 0.01, 0.1, 0.3, 1.5, 3 and 10 mg/kg. The paper describes the monotherapy dose-escalation part (N ≈ 50 patients) of the phase I trial of ivuxolimab. In the dose-escalation cohort, around four fifths of patients were male, and the mean age was roughly 56 years with a range of roughly 23 to 79. The point of sequencing TCRbeta in the periphery was to test whether ivuxolimab changed TCR sequence diversity and drove clonal T-cell expansion. Patients were allowed to have had prior anti-PD-1, anti-PD-L1 or anti-CTLA-4 therapy, and approximately 37% of the dose-escalation patients had been treated with checkpoint inhibitors.

Results and caveats for the whole study, not just this receptor: After ivuxolimab, expanded clones were on average more numerous among CD8+ T cells than among CD4+ T cells. Low levels of normalized T-cell clonal expansion were also shown by some nonresponding patients. At doses of 0.1 to 3.0 mg/kg, clonal expansion of both CD4+ and CD8+ blood T cells was observed from baseline to week 6. The antigen specificity of the peripheral T cells that underwent clonal expansion was not determined. In the 0.1-3.0 mg/kg groups, partial responders were among the patients with the lowest normalized peripheral clonal expansion, particularly in CD8+ T cells.

For sequencing of the TCRbeta CDR3 region, genomic DNA was extracted from the sorted cells. TCRbeta CDR3 regions were sequenced using the immunoSEQ Assay. TCRdb took this table from immuneACCESS and kept in-frame rearrangements with V and J called. Such tables lack part of the clones; where checked against another copy, unresolved V genes explain under half of the gap, and the rest is unexplained. The sample yields some 30,000 clones; roughly 80% were counted once. The top ten constitute 10% to 15% of the sample. In the case of this clone: The clone's antigen remains unknown. Per-base quality was not reported, and no clone a single base away is much larger than it.

Sequences MNHEY (CDR1) and SVGAGI (CDR2) are obtained from the germline V gene. V is cut by 6 bases and J by 5 bases, and the space between the germline ends is 14 bases. From the cysteine up to the phenylalanine, the CDR3 has a length of 14 residues. Only the CDR3 DNA is retained, 42 bases long and in frame from the first base. Patients with a history of autoimmune disease or receiving systemic immunosuppression were excluded from the trial. Peripheral blood for TCR sequencing was collected from all dose cohorts at baseline, on cycle 4 day 1, and on cycle 7 day 1. Samples came from an open-label, multicenter, first-in-human phase I dose-escalation trial of ivuxolimab. The trial enrolled adults with locally advanced or metastatic head and neck squamous cell, hepatocellular, melanoma or renal cell carcinoma. Before TCR sequencing, CD4+ T cells and CD8+ T cells from peripheral blood were sorted into separate populations.

Sequences were derived from CD4+ or CD8+ T cells sorted from blood, sampled in a trial of the OX40 agonist ivuxolimab. The TCR comes from an adult with an advanced solid tumor such as melanoma, head and neck, liver or kidney cancer. This chain is built from TRBV6-5 and TRBJ1-5, with a weak D call of TRBD1 (5 bases match). This receptor has the CDR3 CASSAGSGDQPQHF. The DNA sequence follows: TGTGCCAGCAGCGCAGGGTCCGGGGATCAGCCCCAGCATTTT.